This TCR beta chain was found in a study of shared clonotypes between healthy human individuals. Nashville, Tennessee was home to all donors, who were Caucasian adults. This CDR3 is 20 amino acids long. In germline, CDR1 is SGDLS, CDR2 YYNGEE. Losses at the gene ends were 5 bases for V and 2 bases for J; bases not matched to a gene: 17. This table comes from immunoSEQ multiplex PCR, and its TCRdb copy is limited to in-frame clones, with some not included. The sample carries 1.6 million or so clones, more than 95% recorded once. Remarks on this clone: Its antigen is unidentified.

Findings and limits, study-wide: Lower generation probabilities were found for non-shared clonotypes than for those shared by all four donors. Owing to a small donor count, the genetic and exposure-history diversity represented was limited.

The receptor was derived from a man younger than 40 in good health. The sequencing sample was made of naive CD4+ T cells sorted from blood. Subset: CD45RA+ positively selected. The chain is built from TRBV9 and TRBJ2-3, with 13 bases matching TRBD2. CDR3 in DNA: TGTGCCAGCAGTCGTACCGGACTAGCGGGAGAGGGGGGATACACAGATACGCAGTATTTT. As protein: CASSRTGLAGEGGYTDTQYF.